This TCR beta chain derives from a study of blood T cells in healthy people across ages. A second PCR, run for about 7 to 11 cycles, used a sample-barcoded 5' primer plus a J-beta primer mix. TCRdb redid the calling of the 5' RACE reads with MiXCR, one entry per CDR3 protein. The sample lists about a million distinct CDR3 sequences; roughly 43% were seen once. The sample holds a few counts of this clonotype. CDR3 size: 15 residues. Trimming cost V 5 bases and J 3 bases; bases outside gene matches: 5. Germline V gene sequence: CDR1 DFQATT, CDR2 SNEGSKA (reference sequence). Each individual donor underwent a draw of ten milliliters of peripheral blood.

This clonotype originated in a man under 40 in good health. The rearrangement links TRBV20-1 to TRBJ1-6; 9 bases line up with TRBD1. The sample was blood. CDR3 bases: TGCAGTGCTTCTCCGACAGGGGGCTATAATTCACCCCTCCACTTT. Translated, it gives CSASPTGGYNSPLHF.